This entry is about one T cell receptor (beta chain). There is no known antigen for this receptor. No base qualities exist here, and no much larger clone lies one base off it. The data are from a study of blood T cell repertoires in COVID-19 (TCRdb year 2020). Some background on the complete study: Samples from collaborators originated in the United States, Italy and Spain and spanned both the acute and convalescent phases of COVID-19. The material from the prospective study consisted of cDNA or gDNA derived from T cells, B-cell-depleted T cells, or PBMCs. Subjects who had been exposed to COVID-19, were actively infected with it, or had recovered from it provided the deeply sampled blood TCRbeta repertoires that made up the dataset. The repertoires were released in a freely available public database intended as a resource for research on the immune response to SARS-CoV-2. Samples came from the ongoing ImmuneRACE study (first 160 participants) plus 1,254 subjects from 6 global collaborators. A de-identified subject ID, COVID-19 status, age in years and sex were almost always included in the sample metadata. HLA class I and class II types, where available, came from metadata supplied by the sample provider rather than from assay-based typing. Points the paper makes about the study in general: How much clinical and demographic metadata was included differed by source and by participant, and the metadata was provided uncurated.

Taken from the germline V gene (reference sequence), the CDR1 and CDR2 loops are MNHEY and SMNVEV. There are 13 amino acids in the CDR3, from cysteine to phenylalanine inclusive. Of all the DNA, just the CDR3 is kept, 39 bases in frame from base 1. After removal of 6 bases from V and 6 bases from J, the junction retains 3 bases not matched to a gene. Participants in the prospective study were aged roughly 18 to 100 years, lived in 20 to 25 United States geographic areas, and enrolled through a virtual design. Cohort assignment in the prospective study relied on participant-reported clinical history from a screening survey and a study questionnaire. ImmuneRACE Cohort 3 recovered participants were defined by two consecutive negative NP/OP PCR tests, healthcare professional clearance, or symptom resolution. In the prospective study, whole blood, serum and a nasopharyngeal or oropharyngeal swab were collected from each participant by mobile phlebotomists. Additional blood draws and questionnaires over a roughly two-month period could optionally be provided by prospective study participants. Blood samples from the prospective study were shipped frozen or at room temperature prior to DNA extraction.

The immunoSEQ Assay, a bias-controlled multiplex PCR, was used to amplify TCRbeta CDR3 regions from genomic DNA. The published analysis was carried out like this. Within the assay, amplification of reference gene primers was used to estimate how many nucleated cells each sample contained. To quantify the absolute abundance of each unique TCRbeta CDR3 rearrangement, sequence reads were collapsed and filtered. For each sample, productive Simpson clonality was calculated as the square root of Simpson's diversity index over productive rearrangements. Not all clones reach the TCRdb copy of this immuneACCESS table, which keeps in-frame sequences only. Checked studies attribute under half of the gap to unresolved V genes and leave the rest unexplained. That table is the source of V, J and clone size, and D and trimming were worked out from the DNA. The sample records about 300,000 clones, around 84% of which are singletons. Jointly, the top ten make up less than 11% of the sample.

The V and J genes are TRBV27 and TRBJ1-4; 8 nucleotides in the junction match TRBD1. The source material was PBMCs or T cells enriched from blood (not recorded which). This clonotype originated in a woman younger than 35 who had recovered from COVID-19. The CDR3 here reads CASSYRGDEKLFF. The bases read TGTGCCAGCAGCTACAGGGGGGATGAAAAACTGTTTTTT.